These T cell receptor beta chains were read from a single sample in a study of T cells in Graves' hyperthyroidism and ophthalmopathy. TCRdb reprocessed the multiplex PCR reads via MiXCR and lists one record per CDR3 protein. The sample holds some 690,000 distinct CDR3 sequences, 17% seen once. The specimen sequenced was blood. These receptors originate from a man between 50 and 59 years old with Graves' hyperthyroidism. The conserved cysteine and the conserved F or W are not part of the CDR3 here. The D gene is left open where the match is weak.

>TRBD2|TRBV11-2|TRBJ2-2
ASNRDGLAAGELF
>NA|TRBV20-1|TRBJ1-2
SAQPGTFYGYT
>NA|TRBV10-2|TRBJ1-2
ASNRGQSYGYT
>NA|TRBV20-1|TRBJ2-7
SARNYEQY
>NA|TRBV11-2|TRBJ2-7
ASSQGGTEQY
>TRBD1|TRBV9|TRBJ2-3
ASSVGRTGALTDTQY
>NA|TRBV12-3/TRBV12-4|TRBJ2-1
ASSRGLAGNEQF
>TRBD1|TRBV6-1|TRBJ1-6
ASSADGTGLSYNSPLH
>TRBD1|TRBV2|TRBJ2-7
ASYRGLQTYEQY
>NA|TRBV6-1|TRBJ2-3
ASSWTVLTDTQY
>TRBD1|TRBV28|TRBJ1-2
ASSSTGTGRNYGYT
>TRBD1|TRBV25-1|TRBJ2-2
ASSESGTGYTGELF
>NA|TRBV27|TRBJ2-6
ASSLHPAGANVLT
>TRBD2|TRBV5-1|TRBJ2-5
ASSFNRGGETQY
>NA|TRBV2|TRBJ2-2
ASLLITTAGELF
>TRBD1|TRBV6-1|TRBJ2-6
ATETGTNSGANVLT
>NA|TRBV7-2|TRBJ1-2
ASSLEGVGYT
>NA|TRBV20-1|TRBJ2-7
SARPRQVFSYEQY
>TRBD2|TRBV6-2/TRBV6-3|TRBJ2-1
ASSLLAGVYEQF
>TRBD1|TRBV7-9|TRBJ2-7
ASSGRQGGTYEQY
>NA|TRBV9|TRBJ1-2
ASSLSDRVSYGYT
>NA|TRBV6-5|TRBJ2-7
ASSYAADSSYEQY
>NA|TRBV11-2|TRBJ2-7
ASSFGGPSYEQY
>TRBD2|TRBV6-1|TRBJ2-7
ASSRFGTSGDYEQY
>TRBD1|TRBV6-1|TRBJ1-2
ASLDRDRGQRSYGYT
>NA|TRBV27|TRBJ1-3
ASSLRPSGNTIY
>NA|TRBV2|TRBJ1-1
ASSLSQGGGTEAF
>NA|TRBV6-1|TRBJ1-5
ASSSRQGGEPQH
>TRBD2|TRBV12-3/TRBV12-4|TRBJ2-7
ASSLRLARNFAYEQY
>NA|TRBV28|TRBJ2-7
ASSLSQTGLVAYEQY
>NA|TRBV6-5|TRBJ1-1
ASSYRDGLNTEAF
>NA|TRBV2|TRBJ2-1
ASRTGRASYNEQF
>NA|TRBV9|TRBJ2-3
ASSVASQPTDTQY
>NA|TRBV13|TRBJ1-2
ASSLGGRDGYT
>NA|TRBV7-9|TRBJ2-1
ASSREYNEQF
>NA|TRBV20-1|TRBJ2-3
SARAPSDTQY
>TRBD1|TRBV7-9|TRBJ2-2
ASRRQGAVDTGELF
>NA|TRBV6-9|TRBJ2-7
ASSYERGSYEQY
>NA|TRBV10-2|TRBJ1-1
ASSAQSNTEAF
>NA|TRBV27|TRBJ2-3
ASSPALWGPSTDTQY
>TRBD2|TRBV7-9|TRBJ2-1
ASSSLAGARYNEQF
>TRBD1|TRBV28|TRBJ2-7
ASSATQGQLGYYEQY
>NA|TRBV19|TRBJ1-5
ASSMMYSYSNQPQH
>NA|TRBV5-1|TRBJ2-1
ASSPNEPLNEQF
>TRBD2|TRBV6-5|TRBJ2-7
ASSYSASGSPYEQY
>NA|TRBV18|TRBJ2-3
ASSPDRNSPNTQY
>NA|TRBV9|TRBJ1-1
ASSVEEGSTVAF
>NA|TRBV30|TRBJ2-2
AWAKIGAGELF
>TRBD1|TRBV20-1|TRBJ1-6
SASSRDRGYNSPLH
>NA|TRBV28|TRBJ2-7
ASSSYGTGNYEQY
>NA|TRBV30|TRBJ2-5
AWSFGLHQETQY
>NA|TRBV6-1|TRBJ1-4
ASSLRDDSEKLF
>TRBD2|TRBV5-1|TRBJ2-1
ASSLDGTSGSYNEQF
>NA|TRBV30|TRBJ1-3
AGTGFGGNTIY
>TRBD1|TRBV6-1|TRBJ1-5
ASSLQGQGLNQPQH
>NA|TRBV3-1|TRBJ1-1
ASSQPFTNTEAF